This T cell receptor beta chain was identified in a study of blood T cell repertoires in COVID-19. Study overall: The origin of the acute and convalescent COVID-19 samples was the United States, Italy and Spain.

How the authors handled the data: Amplification with reference gene primers provided the estimates of nucleated cell counts. Clones were sequenced by immunoSEQ multiplex PCR, and TCRdb holds only the in-frame ones, with some missing. V and J calls plus clone size are reproduced from that table; the DNA served to infer D and trimming. There are 390,000 or so clones in the sample; more than 70% occur only once, and over 9.5% lies in the top ten. The Seattle patients joined while their infection was active and were tracked longitudinally afterward. From germline, CDR1 is SGHTA and CDR2 FQGNSA. This CDR3 has 11 amino acids. Trimming removed 6 bases from V and 9 bases from J; junction bases left unmatched: 4.

This TCR came from a woman in her thirties with COVID-19, enrolled during active disease. J is TRBJ2-5 and V is TRBV7-2; 7 bases align to TRBD1. Source material: peripheral blood. The CDR3 DNA reads as TGTGCCAGCAGGGTAACAGGGGCCCAGTACTTC. Its protein product is CASRVTGAQYF.